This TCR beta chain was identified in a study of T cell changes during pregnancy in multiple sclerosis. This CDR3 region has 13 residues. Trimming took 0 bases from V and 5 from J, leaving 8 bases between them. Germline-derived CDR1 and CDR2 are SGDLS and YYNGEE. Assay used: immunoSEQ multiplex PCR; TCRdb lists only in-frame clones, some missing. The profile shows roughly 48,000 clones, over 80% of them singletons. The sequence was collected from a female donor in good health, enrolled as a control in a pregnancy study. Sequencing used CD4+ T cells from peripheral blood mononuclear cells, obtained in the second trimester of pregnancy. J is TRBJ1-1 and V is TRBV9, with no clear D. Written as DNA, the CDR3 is TGTGCCAGCAGCGTAGACCAGAAAACTGAAGCTTTCTTT. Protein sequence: CASSVDQKTEAFF.